This T cell receptor beta chain was documented in a study of T cell repertoires in cytomegalovirus infection. Study details: Indications of both CMV infection and matching HLA type were provided by public TCR beta signatures. Study conclusions and caveats: Clonotype analysis showed dominance of the ex vivo response by HLA-C-restricted CMV-specific TCR beta clonotypes. CMV carriers having the relevant HLA were flagged by cumulative public TCR beta family frequency.

TCRdb passed the reads through MiXCR, listing each CDR3 protein once. The table lists some 700,000 distinct CDR3 sequences, around 31% of them singletons. The V segment lost 7 bases and the J segment 8 bases; nucleotides outside the gene matches: 14. This CDR3 comprises 16 residues. As regards this clonotype: Its cognate antigen is unknown.

The clonotype originates from a human donor in good health (CMV status not recorded). Some clones in this sample may be carry-over from other donors' samples. The rearrangement links TRBV12-3 or TRBV12-4 to TRBJ1-4, with 9 bases fitting TRBD1. Material: cultured PBMCs, obtained from culture after CMV antigen stimulation. CDR3 in DNA: TGTGCCAGCACCCCGTCGCTAAGGACAGGGGACGAAAAACTGTTTTTT. Residues: CASTPSLRTGDEKLFF.